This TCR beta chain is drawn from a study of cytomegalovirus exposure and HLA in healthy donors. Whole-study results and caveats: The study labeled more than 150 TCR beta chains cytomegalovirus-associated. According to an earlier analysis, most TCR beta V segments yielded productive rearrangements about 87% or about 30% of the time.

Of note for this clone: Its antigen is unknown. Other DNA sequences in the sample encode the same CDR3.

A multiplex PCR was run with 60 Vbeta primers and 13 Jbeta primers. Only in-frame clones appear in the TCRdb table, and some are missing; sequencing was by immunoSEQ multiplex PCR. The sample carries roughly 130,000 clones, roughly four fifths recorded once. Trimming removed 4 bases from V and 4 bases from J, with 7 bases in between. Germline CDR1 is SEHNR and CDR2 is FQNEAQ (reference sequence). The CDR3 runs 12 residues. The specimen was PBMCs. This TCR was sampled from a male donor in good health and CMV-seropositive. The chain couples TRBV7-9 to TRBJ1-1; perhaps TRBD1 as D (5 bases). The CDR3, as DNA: TGTGCCAGCAGCTCGCAGGGCACTGAAGCTTTCTTT. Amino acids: CASSSQGTEAFF.